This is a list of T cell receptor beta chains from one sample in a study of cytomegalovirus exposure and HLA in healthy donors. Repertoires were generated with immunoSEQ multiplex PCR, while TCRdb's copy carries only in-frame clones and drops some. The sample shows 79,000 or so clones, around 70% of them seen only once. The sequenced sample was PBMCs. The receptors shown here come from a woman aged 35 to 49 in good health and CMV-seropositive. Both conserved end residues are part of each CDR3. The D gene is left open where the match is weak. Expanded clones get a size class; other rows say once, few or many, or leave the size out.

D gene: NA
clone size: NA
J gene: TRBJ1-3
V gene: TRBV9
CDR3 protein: CASRTSFNRLSSGNTIYF
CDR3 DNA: TGTGCCAGCAGGACCAGTTTTAACAGATTAAGCTCTGGAAACACCATATATTTT

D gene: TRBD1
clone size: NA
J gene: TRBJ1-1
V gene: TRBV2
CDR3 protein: CARSPGQGGLTEAFF
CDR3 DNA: TGTGCCAGAAGCCCGGGACAGGGCGGTTTAACTGAAGCTTTCTTT

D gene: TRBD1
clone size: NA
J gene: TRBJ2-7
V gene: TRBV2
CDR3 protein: CASRLGRQGAKYEQYF
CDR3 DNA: TGTGCCAGCCGTCTGGGGAGACAGGGGGCAAAGTACGAGCAGTACTTC

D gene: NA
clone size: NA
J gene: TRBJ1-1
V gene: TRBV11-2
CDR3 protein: CASAQLLNTEAFF
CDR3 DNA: TGTGCCAGCGCTCAACTTTTGAACACTGAAGCTTTCTTT

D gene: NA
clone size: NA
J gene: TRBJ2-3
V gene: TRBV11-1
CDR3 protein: CASSLRSSGTDTQYF
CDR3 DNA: TGTGCCAGCAGCTTACGGTCTAGCGGCACAGATACGCAGTATTTT

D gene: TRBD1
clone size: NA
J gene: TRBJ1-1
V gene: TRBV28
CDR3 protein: CASSPYSLGGTNTEAFF
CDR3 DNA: TGTGCCAGCAGTCCATACAGTTTAGGGGGCACGAACACTGAAGCTTTCTTT

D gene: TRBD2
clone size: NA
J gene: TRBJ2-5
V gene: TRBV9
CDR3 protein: CASSVDQRGGSQETQYF
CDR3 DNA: TGTGCCAGCAGCGTAGACCAGCGCGGGGGATCACAAGAGACCCAGTACTTC

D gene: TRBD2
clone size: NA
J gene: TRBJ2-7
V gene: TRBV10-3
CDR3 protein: CATGTSGSYEQYF
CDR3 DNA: TGTGCCACGGGGACTAGCGGGAGTTACGAGCAGTACTTC

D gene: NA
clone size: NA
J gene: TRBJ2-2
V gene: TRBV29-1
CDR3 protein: CSVVATNTGELFF
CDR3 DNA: TGCAGCGTTGTAGCTACGAACACCGGGGAGCTGTTTTTT

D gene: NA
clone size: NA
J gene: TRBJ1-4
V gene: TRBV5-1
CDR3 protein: CASSYMTGNEKLFF
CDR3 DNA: TGCGCCAGCAGCTATATGACGGGTAATGAAAAACTGTTTTTT

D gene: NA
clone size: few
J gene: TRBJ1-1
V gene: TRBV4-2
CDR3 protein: CASSQEVGGQTEAFF
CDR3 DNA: TGTGCCAGCAGCCAAGAGGTTGGAGGACAGACCGAAGCTTTCTTT

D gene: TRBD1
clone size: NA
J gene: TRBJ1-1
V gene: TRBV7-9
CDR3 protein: CASSFNRDRDTEAFF
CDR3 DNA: TGTGCCAGCAGCTTTAACCGGGACAGGGATACTGAAGCTTTCTTT

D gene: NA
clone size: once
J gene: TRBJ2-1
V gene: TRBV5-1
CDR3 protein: CASSQPTLNEQFF
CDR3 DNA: TGCGCCAGCAGCCAACCGACACTCAATGAGCAGTTCTTC

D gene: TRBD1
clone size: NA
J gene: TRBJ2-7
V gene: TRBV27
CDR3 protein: CASMGRDRGLAAIPYEQYF
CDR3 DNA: TGTGCCAGCATGGGACGGGACAGGGGGCTAGCGGCGATCCCCTACGAGCAGTACTTC

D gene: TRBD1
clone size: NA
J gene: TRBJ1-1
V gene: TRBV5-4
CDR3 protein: CASSSGTENTEAFF
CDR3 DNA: TGTGCCAGCAGCTCGGGGACAGAGAACACTGAAGCTTTCTTT

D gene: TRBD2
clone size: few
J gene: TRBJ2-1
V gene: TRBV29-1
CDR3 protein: CSADRIAGGQNNEQFF
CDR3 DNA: TGCAGCGCCGACCGCATAGCGGGAGGACAGAACAATGAGCAGTTCTTC

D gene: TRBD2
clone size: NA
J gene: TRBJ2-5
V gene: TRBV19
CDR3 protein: CASSPGTSGSETQYF
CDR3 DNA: TGTGCCAGTAGCCCCGGGACTAGCGGGTCAGAGACCCAGTACTTC

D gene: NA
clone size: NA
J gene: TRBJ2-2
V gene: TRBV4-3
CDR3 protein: CASSQDNSLTGELFF
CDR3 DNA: TGCGCCAGCAGCCAAGATAACAGCCTTACCGGGGAGCTGTTTTTT

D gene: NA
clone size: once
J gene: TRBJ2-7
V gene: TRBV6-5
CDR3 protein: CASSYAGLGNYEQYF
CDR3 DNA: TGTGCCAGCAGTTACGCGGGGTTGGGTAACTACGAGCAGTACTTC

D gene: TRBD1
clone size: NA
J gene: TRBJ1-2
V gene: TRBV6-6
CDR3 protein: CASRARGGYTF
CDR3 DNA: TGTGCCAGCAGGGCCAGGGGGGGCTACACCTTC

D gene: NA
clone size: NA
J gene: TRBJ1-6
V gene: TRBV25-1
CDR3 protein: CASSDKGPDSYNSPLHF
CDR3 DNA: TGTGCCAGCAGTGATAAGGGGCCGGACTCCTATAATTCACCCCTCCACTTT

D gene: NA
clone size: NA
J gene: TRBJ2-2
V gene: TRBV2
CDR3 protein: CASRALTGGAGELFF
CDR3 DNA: TGTGCCAGCAGGGCGTTGACGGGGGGCGCCGGGGAGCTGTTTTTT

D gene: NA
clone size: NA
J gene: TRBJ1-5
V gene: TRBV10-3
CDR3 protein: CAISESRPGSNQPQHF
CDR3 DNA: TGTGCCATCAGTGAGTCCCGACCGGGAAGCAATCAGCCCCAGCATTTT

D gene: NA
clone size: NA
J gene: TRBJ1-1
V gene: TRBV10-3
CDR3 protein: CAISEREGGGTEAFF
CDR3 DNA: TGTGCCATCAGTGAGAGGGAGGGAGGAGGAACTGAAGCTTTCTTT

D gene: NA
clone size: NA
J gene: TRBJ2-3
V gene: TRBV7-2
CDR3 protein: CASSLSSTDTQYF
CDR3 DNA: TGTGCCAGCAGCCTTAGTAGCACAGATACGCAGTATTTT

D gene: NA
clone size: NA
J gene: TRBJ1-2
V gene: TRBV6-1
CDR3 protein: CASSELRSSADGYTF
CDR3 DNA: TGTGCCAGCAGTGAATTAAGGTCTTCGGCGGATGGCTACACCTTC

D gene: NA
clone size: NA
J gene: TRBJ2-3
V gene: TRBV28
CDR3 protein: CASRQDYSLGYTDTQYF
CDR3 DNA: TGTGCCAGCAGACAGGACTATTCTCTGGGGTACACAGATACGCAGTATTTT

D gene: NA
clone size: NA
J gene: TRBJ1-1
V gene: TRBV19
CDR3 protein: CASSISERRAFF
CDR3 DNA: TGTGCCAGTAGTATTTCGGAGCGGAGGGCTTTCTTT

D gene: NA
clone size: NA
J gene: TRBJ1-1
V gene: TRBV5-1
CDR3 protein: CASSLVFQGFLNTEAFF
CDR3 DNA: TGCGCCAGCAGCTTGGTATTCCAGGGGTTTTTGAACACTGAAGCTTTCTTT

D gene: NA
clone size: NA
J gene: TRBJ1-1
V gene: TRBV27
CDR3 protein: CASSLIGGTEAFF
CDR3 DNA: TGTGCCAGCAGTTTAATAGGCGGCACTGAAGCTTTCTTT

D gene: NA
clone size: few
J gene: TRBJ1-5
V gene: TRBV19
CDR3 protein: CASIGEPNQPQHF
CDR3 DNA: TGTGCCAGTATTGGAGAACCCAATCAGCCCCAGCATTTT

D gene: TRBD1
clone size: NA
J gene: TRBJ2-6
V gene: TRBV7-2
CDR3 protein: CASSMDRAGANVLTF
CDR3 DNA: TGTGCCAGCAGCATGGACAGGGCTGGGGCCAACGTCCTGACTTTC

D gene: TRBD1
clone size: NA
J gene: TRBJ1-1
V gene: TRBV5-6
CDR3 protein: CASSLWTGTNTEAFF
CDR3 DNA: TGTGCCAGCAGCCTGTGGACAGGGACAAACACTGAAGCTTTCTTT

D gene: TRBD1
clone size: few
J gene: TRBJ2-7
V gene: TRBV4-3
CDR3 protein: CASSQAGQGFSEQYF
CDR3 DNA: TGCGCCAGCAGCCAAGCGGGACAGGGGTTCTCCGAGCAGTACTTC

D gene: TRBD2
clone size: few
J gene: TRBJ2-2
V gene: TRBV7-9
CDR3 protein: CASSLVAGVTPGELFF
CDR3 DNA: TGTGCCAGCAGCTTAGTTGCGGGAGTTACACCCGGGGAGCTGTTTTTT

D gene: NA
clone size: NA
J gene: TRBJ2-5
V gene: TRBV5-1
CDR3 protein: CASSLARLGGLQETQYF
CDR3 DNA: TGCGCCAGCAGCTTGGCCCGGTTGGGGGGTCTTCAAGAGACCCAGTACTTC